This TCR beta chain is from a study of blood T cell repertoires in COVID-19. Looking at the study overall: Spain, Italy and the United States supplied samples that represented acute and convalescent COVID-19. In each case, the material was cDNA or gDNA derived from T cells, B-cell-depleted T cells, or PBMCs.

In the original analysis: Nucleated cell number was recorded as an estimate derived from reference gene primer amplification. This table comes from immunoSEQ multiplex PCR, and its TCRdb copy is limited to in-frame clones, with some not included. V, J and clone size reflect that table, while D and trimming were determined from the DNA. The sample contains 250,000 to 300,000 clones, around 89% of which appear only once. Seattle-derived patients entered the study during active infection and were followed longitudinally. Sequencing was performed on peripheral blood. This TCR was recovered from a woman between 45 and 65 years old with COVID-19, enrolled during active disease.

The CDR3 bases are TGTGCCAGTCACAGGGGAGGCAATCAGCCCCAGCATTTT. This gives the protein CASHRGGNQPQHF. The chain joins TRBV28 to TRBJ1-5; 7 bases line up with TRBD1. Germline V gives CDR1 MDHEN, CDR2 SYDVKM. J gave up 2 bases and V 9 bases, and 4 bases lay outside the gene matches. CDR3 length: 13 amino acids.